This T cell receptor (beta chain) was sequenced during a study of blood T cell repertoires in COVID-19. About the study: Spain, Italy and the United States supplied samples that represented acute and convalescent COVID-19. PBMCs, B-cell-depleted T cells, or T cells provided the cDNA or gDNA that made up the material.

As handled by the study authors: Reference gene primer amplification gave estimated nucleated cell counts. Using immunoSEQ multiplex PCR, the repertoire was profiled, and TCRdb retains in-frame clones only, with some absent. The DNA was the basis for D and trimming; V, J and clone size are from that table. The sample has around 180,000 clones; about 85% are singletons. The sequenced material came from peripheral blood. This clonotype was sampled from a man between 60 and 75 years old with acute or convalescent COVID-19.

CDR3 nucleotide sequence: TGTGCCAGCAGCGCGGACAGGGATTATAATTCACCCCTCCACTTT. It encodes CASSADRDYNSPLHF. This chain connects TRBV5-8 to TRBJ1-6, with 8 positions matching TRBD1. Germline assignment: CDR1 SGHTS and CDR2 YDEGEE. J lost 4 bases, V lost 4 bases, and 4 bases had no gene match. The CDR3 runs to 15 residues. The full variable domain, rest sourced from reference TRBV5-8 and TRBJ1-6, is EAGVTQSPTHLIKTRGQQATLRCSPISGHTSVYWYQQALGLGLQFLLWYDEGEERNRGNFPPRFSGRQFPNYSSELNVNALELEDSALYLCASSADRDYNSPLHFGNGTRLTVT.